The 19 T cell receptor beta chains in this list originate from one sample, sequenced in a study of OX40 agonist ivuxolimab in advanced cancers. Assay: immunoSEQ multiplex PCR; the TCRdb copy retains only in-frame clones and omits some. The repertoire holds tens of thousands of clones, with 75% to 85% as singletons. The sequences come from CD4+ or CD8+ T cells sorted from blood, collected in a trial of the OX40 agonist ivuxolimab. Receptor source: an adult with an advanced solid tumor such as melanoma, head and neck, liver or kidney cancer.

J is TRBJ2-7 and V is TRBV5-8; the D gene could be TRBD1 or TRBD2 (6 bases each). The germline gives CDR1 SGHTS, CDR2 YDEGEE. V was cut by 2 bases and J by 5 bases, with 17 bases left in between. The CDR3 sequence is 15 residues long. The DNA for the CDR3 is TGTGCCAGCAGCTTTATGGTCCTGAGGGGGGACGAGCAGTACTTC. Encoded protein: CASSFMVLRGDEQYF.

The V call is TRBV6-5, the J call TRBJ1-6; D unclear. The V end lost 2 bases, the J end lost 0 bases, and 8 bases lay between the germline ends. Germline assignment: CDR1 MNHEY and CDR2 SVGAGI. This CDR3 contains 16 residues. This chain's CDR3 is CASSYQLSSYNSPLHF. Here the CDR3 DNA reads TGTGCCAGCAGTTACCAGCTCAGCTCCTATAATTCACCCCTCCACTTT.

This CDR3 is CASSFRDSTDTQYF. CDR3 coding DNA: TGCGCCAGCAGCTTCAGGGACTCCACAGATACGCAGTATTTT. The chain is built from TRBV5-1 and TRBJ2-3; TRBD2 is a possible D gene (6 bases). Per germline, CDR1 SGHRS and CDR2 YFSETQ. The CDR3 is 14 amino acids. V gave up 2 bases and J gave up 2 bases, with 9 bases separating them. Complete variable domain (other parts from reference TRBV5-1 and TRBJ2-3): KAGVTQTPRYLIKTRGQQVTLSCSPISGHRSVSWYQQTPGQGLQFLFEYFSETQRNKGNFPGRFSGRQFSNSRSEMNVSTLELGDSALYLCASSFRDSTDTQYFGPGTRLTVL.

The CDR3 region is CASSLRAQLRYNEQFF. CDR3 coding DNA: TGTGCCAGCAGCTTAAGGGCCCAACTCCGATACAATGAGCAGTTCTTC. The rearrangement joins TRBV13 to TRBJ2-1; no firm D call. The V end was cut by 2 bases, the J end by 4 bases, with 15 bases between. The CDR3 runs 16 residues. Per the germline V gene, CDR1 is PRHDT and CDR2 is FYEKMQ (reference sequence).

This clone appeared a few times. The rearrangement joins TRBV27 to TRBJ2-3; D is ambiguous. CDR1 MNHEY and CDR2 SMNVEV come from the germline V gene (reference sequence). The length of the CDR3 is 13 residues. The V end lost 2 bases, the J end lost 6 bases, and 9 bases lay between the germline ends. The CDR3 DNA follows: TGTGCCAGCAGTTTACAAATGACGGATACGCAGTATTTT. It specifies CASSLQMTDTQYF.

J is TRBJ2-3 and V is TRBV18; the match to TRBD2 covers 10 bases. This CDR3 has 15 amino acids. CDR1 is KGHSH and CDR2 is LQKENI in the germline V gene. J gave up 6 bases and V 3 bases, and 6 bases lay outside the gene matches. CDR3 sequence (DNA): TGTGCCAGCTCACCTTTAGCGGGAGGTTTGGATACGCAGTATTTT. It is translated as CASSPLAGGLDTQYF.

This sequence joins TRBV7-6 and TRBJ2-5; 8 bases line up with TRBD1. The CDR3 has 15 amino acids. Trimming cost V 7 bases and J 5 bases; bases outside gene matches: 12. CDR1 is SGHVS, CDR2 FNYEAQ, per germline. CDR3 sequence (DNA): TGTGCCAGCATTAGGACAGGGTCTGGGCAGGAGACCCAGTACTTC. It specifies CASIRTGSGQETQYF. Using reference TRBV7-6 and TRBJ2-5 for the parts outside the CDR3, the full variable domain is GAGVSQSPRYKVTKRGQDVALRCDPISGHVSLYWYRQALGQGPEFLTYFNYEAQQDKSGLPNDRFSAERPEGSISTLTIQRTEQRDSAMYRCASIRTGSGQETQYFGPGTRLLVL.

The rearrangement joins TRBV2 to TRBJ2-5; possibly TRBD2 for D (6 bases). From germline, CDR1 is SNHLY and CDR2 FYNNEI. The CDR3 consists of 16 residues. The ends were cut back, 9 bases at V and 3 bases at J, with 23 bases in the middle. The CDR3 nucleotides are TGTGCCAGTGCGGGGCCCCTGCAGGCCGGGGAAGAGACCCAGTACTTC. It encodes CASAGPLQAGEETQYF.

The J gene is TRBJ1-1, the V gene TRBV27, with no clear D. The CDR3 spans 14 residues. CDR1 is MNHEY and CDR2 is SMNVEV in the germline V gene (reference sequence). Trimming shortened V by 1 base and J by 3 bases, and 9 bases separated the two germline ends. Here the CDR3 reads CASSLWGRDTEAFF. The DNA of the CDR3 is TGTGCCAGCAGTTTATGGGGTCGGGACACTGAAGCTTTCTTT.

CDR3: CASSYDPYTGELFF. CDR3 DNA: TGTGCCAGCAGTTACGACCCTTACACCGGGGAGCTGTTTTTT. The V and J genes are TRBV11-2 and TRBJ2-2; the D is unclear. There are 14 residues in the CDR3. V was shortened by 6 bases and J by 3 bases, with 11 bases between the two germline ends. Germline V gives CDR1 SGHAT, CDR2 FQNNGV.

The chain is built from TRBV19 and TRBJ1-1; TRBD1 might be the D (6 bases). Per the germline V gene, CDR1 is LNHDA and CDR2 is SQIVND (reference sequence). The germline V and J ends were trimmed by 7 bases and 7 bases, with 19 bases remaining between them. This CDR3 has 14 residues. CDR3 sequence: CASKRESGTNEAFF. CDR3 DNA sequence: TGTGCCAGTAAACGGGAGTCCGGGACAAATGAAGCTTTCTTT.

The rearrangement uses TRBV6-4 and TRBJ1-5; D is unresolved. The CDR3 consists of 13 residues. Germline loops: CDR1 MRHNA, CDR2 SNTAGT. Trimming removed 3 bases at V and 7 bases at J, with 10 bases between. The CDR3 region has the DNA TGTGCCAGCAGTGAGGGCCCCGGGCAGCCCCAGCATTTT. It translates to CASSEGPGQPQHF.

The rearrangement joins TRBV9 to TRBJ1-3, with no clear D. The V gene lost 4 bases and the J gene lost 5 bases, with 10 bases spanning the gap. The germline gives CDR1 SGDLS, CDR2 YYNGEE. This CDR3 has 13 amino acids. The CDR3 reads CASSKDWRNTIYF. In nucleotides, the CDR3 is TGTGCCAGCAGCAAAGATTGGCGAAACACCATATATTTT.

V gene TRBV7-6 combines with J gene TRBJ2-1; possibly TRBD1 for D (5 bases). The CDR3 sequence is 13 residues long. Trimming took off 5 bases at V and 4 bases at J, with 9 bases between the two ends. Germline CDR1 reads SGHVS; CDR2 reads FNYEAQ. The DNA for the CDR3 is TGTGCCAGCAGCGGACAACAGTACAATGAGCAGTTCTTC. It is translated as CASSGQQYNEQFF.

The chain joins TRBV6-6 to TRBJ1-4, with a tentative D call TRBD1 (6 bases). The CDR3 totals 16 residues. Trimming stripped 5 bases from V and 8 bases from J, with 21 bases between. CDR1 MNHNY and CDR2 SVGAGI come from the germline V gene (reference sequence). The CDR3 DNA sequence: TGTGCCAGCAGTCCCCTCGAACAGGGCTTTGGGGAAAAACTGTTTTTT. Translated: CASSPLEQGFGEKLFF.

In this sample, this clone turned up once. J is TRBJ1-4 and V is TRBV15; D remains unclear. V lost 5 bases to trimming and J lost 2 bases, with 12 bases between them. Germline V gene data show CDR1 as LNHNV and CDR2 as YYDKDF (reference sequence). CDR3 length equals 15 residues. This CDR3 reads CATSLPLATNEKLFF. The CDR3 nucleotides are TGTGCCACCAGCCTCCCACTTGCGACTAATGAAAAACTGTTTTTT.

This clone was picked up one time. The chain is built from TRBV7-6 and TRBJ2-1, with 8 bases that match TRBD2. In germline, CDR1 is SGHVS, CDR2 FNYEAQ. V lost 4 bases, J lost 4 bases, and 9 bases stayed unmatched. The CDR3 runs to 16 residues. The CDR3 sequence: CASSSQGRGDYNEQFF. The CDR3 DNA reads TGTGCCAGCAGCTCTCAGGGGCGGGGGGATTACAATGAGCAGTTCTTC.

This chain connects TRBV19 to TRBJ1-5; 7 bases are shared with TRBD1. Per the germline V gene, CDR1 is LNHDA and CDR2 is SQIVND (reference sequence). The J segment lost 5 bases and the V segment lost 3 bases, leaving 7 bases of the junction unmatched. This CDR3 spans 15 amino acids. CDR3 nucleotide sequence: TGTGCCAGTAGTATTACAGACAGGGCGGATCAGCCCCAGCATTTT. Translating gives CASSITDRADQPQHF.

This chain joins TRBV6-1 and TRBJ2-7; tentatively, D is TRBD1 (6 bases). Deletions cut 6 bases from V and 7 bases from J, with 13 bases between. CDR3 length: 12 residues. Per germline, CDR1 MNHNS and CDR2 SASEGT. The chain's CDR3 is CASRPDRWEQYF. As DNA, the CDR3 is TGTGCCAGCAGGCCGGACAGATGGGAGCAGTACTTC.